A selection of T cell receptor beta chains follows, all from one sample in a study of cytomegalovirus exposure and HLA in healthy donors. Clones were sequenced by immunoSEQ multiplex PCR, and TCRdb holds only the in-frame ones, with some missing. The top ten clones hold 1.5% to 2% of a sample with about 200,000 clones, roughly 68% of them seen once. The sequencing sample was made of PBMCs. The receptors here all came from a woman aged 30 to 39 in good health and CMV-seronegative. Both conserved end residues are part of each CDR3. D genes are given only for firm matches. Size values are once, few and many counts, or a class for expanded clones, and some rows have none.

clone_size: .; cdr3_length: 14; j_call: TRBJ2-1; d_call: .; v_call: TRBV9; cdr3_aa: CASSVGPLSGEQFF; cdr3_nt: TGTGCCAGCAGCGTAGGCCCTCTTTCAGGTGAGCAGTTCTTC
clone_size: .; cdr3_length: 14; j_call: TRBJ2-6; d_call: .; v_call: TRBV4-1; cdr3_aa: CASSQVAGANVLTF; cdr3_nt: TGCGCCAGCAGCCAAGTCGCTGGGGCCAACGTCCTGACTTTC
clone_size: .; cdr3_length: 13; j_call: TRBJ1-1; d_call: .; v_call: TRBV6-1; cdr3_aa: CATLSMGRTEAFF; cdr3_nt: TGTGCCACCTTATCGATGGGGAGGACTGAAGCTTTCTTT
clone_size: .; cdr3_length: 12; j_call: TRBJ2-7; d_call: TRBD1; v_call: TRBV11-2; cdr3_aa: CASSLGLGQGLF; cdr3_nt: TGTGCCAGCAGCTTAGGTTTGGGACAGGGACTCTTC
clone_size: .; cdr3_length: 14; j_call: TRBJ2-7; d_call: TRBD1; v_call: TRBV10-1; cdr3_aa: CASSAPTGSYEQYF; cdr3_nt: TGCGCCAGCAGTGCCCCGACAGGGTCCTACGAGCAGTACTTC
clone_size: .; cdr3_length: 13; j_call: TRBJ2-7; d_call: .; v_call: TRBV7-8; cdr3_aa: CASSLAGLGGQYF; cdr3_nt: TGTGCCAGCAGCTTAGCCGGGTTAGGAGGGCAGTACTTC
clone_size: .; cdr3_length: 14; j_call: TRBJ2-5; d_call: .; v_call: TRBV18; cdr3_aa: CASSPLRKWETQYF; cdr3_nt: TGTGCCAGCTCACCACTCAGGAAGTGGGAGACCCAGTACTTC
clone_size: .; cdr3_length: 15; j_call: TRBJ1-4; d_call: TRBD1; v_call: TRBV7-2; cdr3_aa: CASSVDRADNEKLFF; cdr3_nt: TGTGCCAGCAGCGTCGACAGGGCGGATAATGAAAAACTGTTTTTT
clone_size: .; cdr3_length: 14; j_call: TRBJ2-1; d_call: .; v_call: TRBV7-3; cdr3_aa: CASSPTLMSNEQFF; cdr3_nt: TGTGCCAGCAGCCCGACATTGATGAGCAATGAGCAGTTCTTC
clone_size: .; cdr3_length: 15; j_call: TRBJ1-2; d_call: TRBD1; v_call: TRBV27; cdr3_aa: CASSNRGQGIAGYTF; cdr3_nt: TGTGCCAGCAGCAATAGGGGACAGGGGATTGCTGGCTACACCTTC
clone_size: .; cdr3_length: 17; j_call: TRBJ2-5; d_call: TRBD1; v_call: TRBV5-4; cdr3_aa: CASSRTGDRGLRETQYF; cdr3_nt: TGTGCCAGCAGCCGGACCGGGGACAGGGGGCTCAGAGAGACCCAGTACTTC
clone_size: .; cdr3_length: 12; j_call: TRBJ1-4; d_call: .; v_call: TRBV12-5; cdr3_aa: CASGPQGQRPFF; cdr3_nt: TGTGCTAGTGGTCCCCAAGGACAGCGACCATTTTTT
clone_size: few; cdr3_length: 14; j_call: TRBJ2-7; d_call: .; v_call: TRBV21-1; cdr3_aa: CASSKARETYEQYF; cdr3_nt: TGTGCCAGCAGCAAAGCCCGGGAAACCTACGAGCAGTACTTC
clone_size: once; cdr3_length: 18; j_call: TRBJ1-2; d_call: .; v_call: TRBV4-2; cdr3_aa: CASSQRSVQGFQGYGYTF; cdr3_nt: TGTGCCAGCAGCCAACGAAGCGTTCAAGGGTTTCAGGGCTATGGCTACACCTTC
clone_size: few; cdr3_length: 14; j_call: TRBJ1-5; d_call: TRBD1; v_call: TRBV19; cdr3_aa: CASSPQGAGQPQHF; cdr3_nt: TGTGCCAGTAGCCCCCAGGGGGCAGGGCAGCCCCAGCATTTT
clone_size: .; cdr3_length: 14; j_call: TRBJ2-7; d_call: TRBD1; v_call: TRBV7-2; cdr3_aa: CASSPGTGGYEQYF; cdr3_nt: TGTGCCAGCAGCCCCGGTACAGGGGGCTACGAGCAGTACTTC
clone_size: .; cdr3_length: 15; j_call: TRBJ1-2; d_call: .; v_call: TRBV25-1; cdr3_aa: CASSEWGGRLDGYTF; cdr3_nt: TGTGCCAGCAGTGAATGGGGGGGGCGATTAGATGGCTACACCTTC
clone_size: few; cdr3_length: 15; j_call: TRBJ1-1; d_call: TRBD1; v_call: TRBV2; cdr3_aa: CASSPDRVGFTEAFF; cdr3_nt: TGTGCCAGCAGTCCTGACAGGGTGGGGTTTACTGAAGCTTTCTTT
clone_size: few; cdr3_length: 17; j_call: TRBJ2-7; d_call: TRBD2; v_call: TRBV4-2; cdr3_aa: CASSQTTGTSGIYEQYF; cdr3_nt: TGTGCCAGCAGCCAAACAACCGGGACTAGCGGGATATACGAGCAGTACTTC
clone_size: few; cdr3_length: 13; j_call: TRBJ2-5; d_call: .; v_call: TRBV6-1; cdr3_aa: CASNPGNLKTQYF; cdr3_nt: TGTGCCAGCAATCCGGGAAATTTAAAGACCCAGTACTTC
clone_size: .; cdr3_length: 15; j_call: TRBJ2-2; d_call: .; v_call: TRBV19; cdr3_aa: CASSISGIYTGELFF; cdr3_nt: TGTGCCAGTAGTATATCGGGGATTTACACCGGGGAGCTGTTTTTT
clone_size: few; cdr3_length: 15; j_call: TRBJ1-1; d_call: .; v_call: TRBV18; cdr3_aa: CASSPQGLRDTEAFF; cdr3_nt: TGTGCCAGCTCACCACAAGGACTGAGGGACACTGAAGCTTTCTTT
clone_size: .; cdr3_length: 21; j_call: TRBJ2-7; d_call: TRBD1; v_call: TRBV19; cdr3_aa: CASSIHPPGRGNHLSSYEQYF; cdr3_nt: TGTGCCAGTAGTATCCACCCCCCGGGCAGGGGGAATCACCTCTCCTCCTACGAGCAGTACTTC
clone_size: .; cdr3_length: 19; j_call: TRBJ2-5; d_call: .; v_call: TRBV15; cdr3_aa: CATSRDGSLAGSWATKQYF; cdr3_nt: TGTGCCACCAGCAGAGATGGCTCATTGGCGGGGTCCTGGGCTACCAAACAGTACTTC
clone_size: .; cdr3_length: 13; j_call: TRBJ1-2; d_call: .; v_call: TRBV19; cdr3_aa: CASSQHPFYGYTF; cdr3_nt: TGTGCCAGTAGCCAACACCCATTTTATGGCTACACCTTC
clone_size: once; cdr3_length: 16; j_call: TRBJ2-3; d_call: TRBD2; v_call: TRBV7-3; cdr3_aa: CASSLIGTSKGDTQYF; cdr3_nt: TGTGCCAGCAGCTTAATAGGGACTAGCAAGGGGGATACGCAGTATTTT
clone_size: once; cdr3_length: 13; j_call: TRBJ2-7; d_call: .; v_call: TRBV11-2; cdr3_aa: CASSLGPRGGGGF; cdr3_nt: TGTGCCAGCAGCTTAGGCCCCCGAGGGGGAGGGGGCTTC
clone_size: .; cdr3_length: 15; j_call: TRBJ1-3; d_call: TRBD1; v_call: TRBV18; cdr3_aa: CASSLRQGDGNTIYF; cdr3_nt: TGTGCCAGCTCACTCCGACAGGGAGATGGAAACACCATATATTTT
clone_size: .; cdr3_length: 11; j_call: TRBJ2-1; d_call: TRBD2; v_call: TRBV7-8; cdr3_aa: CASSGEGRRFF; cdr3_nt: TGTGCCAGCAGCGGGGAGGGGCGCAGGTTCTTC
clone_size: few; cdr3_length: 14; j_call: TRBJ2-5; d_call: .; v_call: TRBV7-2; cdr3_aa: CASSPPRAGGTQYF; cdr3_nt: TGTGCCAGCAGCCCCCCTAGGGCAGGAGGGACCCAGTACTTC
clone_size: .; cdr3_length: 12; j_call: TRBJ2-7; d_call: TRBD1; v_call: TRBV18; cdr3_aa: CASSPGQNEQYF; cdr3_nt: TGTGCCAGCTCACCGGGACAGAACGAGCAGTACTTC
clone_size: few; cdr3_length: 16; j_call: TRBJ2-6; d_call: TRBD1; v_call: TRBV5-6; cdr3_aa: CASSGQGASGANVLTF; cdr3_nt: TGTGCCAGCAGCGGACAGGGGGCCTCTGGGGCCAACGTCCTGACTTTC
clone_size: .; cdr3_length: 17; j_call: TRBJ2-3; d_call: TRBD2; v_call: TRBV7-2; cdr3_aa: CASSSLSLARGTDTQYF; cdr3_nt: TGTGCCAGCAGCTCTTTGTCACTAGCGCGCGGCACAGATACGCAGTATTTT
clone_size: .; cdr3_length: 15; j_call: TRBJ2-7; d_call: TRBD2; v_call: TRBV6-6; cdr3_aa: CASKLAGANSYEQYF; cdr3_nt: TGTGCCAGCAAACTAGCGGGGGCTAACTCCTACGAGCAGTACTTC
clone_size: .; cdr3_length: 16; j_call: TRBJ1-4; d_call: TRBD1; v_call: TRBV4-2; cdr3_aa: CASSYGTGQGNEKLFF; cdr3_nt: TGTGCCAGCAGCTACGGGACAGGGCAAGGTAATGAAAAACTGTTTTTT
clone_size: .; cdr3_length: 14; j_call: TRBJ2-7; d_call: TRBD2; v_call: TRBV5-6; cdr3_aa: CASSLGLAAGEQYF; cdr3_nt: TGTGCCAGCAGCTTGGGACTAGCGGCCGGCGAGCAGTACTTC
clone_size: .; cdr3_length: 13; j_call: TRBJ1-5; d_call: .; v_call: TRBV19; cdr3_aa: CASSKGRQQPQHF; cdr3_nt: TGTGCCAGTAGTAAAGGGAGACAACAGCCCCAGCATTTT
clone_size: .; cdr3_length: 19; j_call: TRBJ1-6; d_call: .; v_call: TRBV5-4; cdr3_aa: CASSLDGGVAATYNSPLHF; cdr3_nt: TGTGCCAGCAGCTTGGATGGAGGGGTAGCGGCTACCTATAATTCACCCCTCCACTTT
clone_size: .; cdr3_length: 15; j_call: TRBJ1-5; d_call: .; v_call: TRBV6-6; cdr3_aa: CASSLNQGQRQPQHF; cdr3_nt: TGTGCCAGCAGCCTCAACCAGGGACAACGTCAGCCCCAGCATTTT
clone_size: .; cdr3_length: 16; j_call: TRBJ2-3; d_call: .; v_call: TRBV4-2; cdr3_aa: CASSLAGASAADTQYF; cdr3_nt: TGTGCCAGCAGCCTGGCTGGGGCTAGCGCTGCAGATACGCAGTATTTT
clone_size: few; cdr3_length: 15; j_call: TRBJ2-1; d_call: TRBD2; v_call: TRBV7-3; cdr3_aa: CASSPSGGSYNEQFF; cdr3_nt: TGTGCCAGCAGTCCTAGCGGGGGCTCCTACAATGAGCAGTTCTTC